This passage covers 29 T cell receptor beta chains from one sample sequenced in a study of T cells in Graves' hyperthyroidism and ophthalmopathy. Amplified TCR beta CDR3 regions came from RNA transcripts. HTBI primers were the set used in a first-round RT-PCR of the TCR CDR3. TCRdb re-called the multiplex PCR reads with MiXCR, one entry per CDR3 protein. Of around 390,000 distinct CDR3 sequences in the sample, roughly 15% were seen once. Input material: blood. The source is a woman in her twenties or thirties with Graves' ophthalmopathy.

Ten or more counts support this clonotype. The chain links TRBV29-1 to TRBJ2-3; D unclear. This CDR3 comprises 15 residues. The germline V and J ends were trimmed by 4 bases and 3 bases, with 17 bases remaining between them. Germline CDR1 SQVTM, CDR2 ANQGSEA. In nucleotides, the CDR3 is TGCAGCGTTGTATGGGGTCTCGGGCGTACAGATACGCAGTATTTT. Translated: CSVVWGLGRTDTQYF.

In this sample, this clonotype turned up many times. The chain carries TRBV20-1 and TRBJ2-1; D may be TRBD1 (6 bases). CDR3 size: 14 residues. Germline CDR1 reads DFQATT; CDR2 reads SNEGSKA (reference sequence). With 5 bases removed from V and 12 bases from J, the gap between germline ends came to 23 bases. DNA for the CDR3: TGCAGTGCTGTCGACAGGCAGGGTTGGGTCGGGCAGTTCTTC. Encoded protein: CSAVDRQGWVGQFF.

With regard to this clonotype: This may come from a read error, since a much larger clone is one base off. V is TRBV6-2 or TRBV6-3 and J is TRBJ1-3, with D possibly being TRBD1 (6 bases). Per the germline V gene, CDR1 is MNHEY and CDR2 is SVGEGT. This CDR3 spans 13 amino acids. CDR3 loop: CASTPDRGNAIYF. DNA of the CDR3: TGTGCCAGCACCCCGGACAGAGGAAACGCCATATATTTT.

This chain links TRBV6-1 with TRBJ2-3; either TRBD1 or TRBD2 may fit D (6 bases each). Trimming left V 7 bases short and J 5 bases short, with 16 bases between. This CDR3 has 14 amino acids. Germline V CDR1 and CDR2: MNHNS, SASEGT. Here the CDR3 reads CASTRGPEGDTQYF. CDR3 nucleotides: TGTGCCAGCACACGGGGGCCCGAGGGAGATACGCAGTATTTT.

This clonotype was picked up many times. This chain connects TRBV20-1 to TRBJ1-4, with unresolved D. Trimming pared 2 bases from V and 0 bases from J, leaving 16 bases between. The germline gives CDR1 DFQATT, CDR2 SNEGSKA (reference sequence). This CDR3 has 17 amino acids. In DNA form, the CDR3 reads TGCAGTGCTAGACGCAGGTTCGGGGTTGCAACTAATGAAAAACTGTTTTTT. Translated: CSARRRFGVATNEKLFF.

This clonotype was seen a handful of times. The V gene is TRBV18, the J gene TRBJ1-1; D unresolved. The length of the CDR3 is 12 residues. Trimming removed 1 base at V and 4 bases at J, with 4 bases between. The germline V gene has CDR1 KGHSH and CDR2 LQKENI. In nucleotides, the CDR3 is TGTGCCAGCTCACCACTGGTCACTGAAGCTTTCTTT. Encoded protein: CASSPLVTEAFF.

The V and J genes are TRBV4-2 and TRBJ1-5; D is unclear. The CDR3 has 17 amino acids. The germline gives CDR1 LGHNA, CDR2 YNFKEQ. V was cut by 0 bases and J by 0 bases, with 12 bases left in between. Written as DNA, the CDR3 is TGTGCCAGCAGCCAAGAGTCGTCTCACTATAGCAATCAGCCCCAGCATTTT. It codes for CASSQESSHYSNQPQHF.

Points on this clonotype: A much larger clone sits a single nucleotide away, making a read error possible. This chain connects TRBV20-1 to TRBJ1-1, with unresolved D. Germline-derived CDR1 and CDR2 are DFQATT and SNEGSKA (reference sequence). The CDR3 is 9 amino acids. Trimming shortened V by 1 base and J by 8 bases, and 2 bases separated the two germline ends. Here the CDR3 reads CSARAEAFF. As DNA, the CDR3 is TGCAGTGCTAGAGCCGAAGCTTTCTTT.

This clonotype occurred many times. The V gene is TRBV30, the J gene TRBJ1-6; D remains unclear. The V end lost 0 bases, the J end lost 7 bases, and 13 bases lay between the germline ends. Per the germline V gene, CDR1 is GTSNPN and CDR2 is SVGIG (reference sequence). This CDR3 is 15 amino acids long. CDR3 DNA sequence: TGTGCCTGGAGTGTAAATCGGGTTAGAAATTCACCCCTCCACTTT. Protein sequence: CAWSVNRVRNSPLHF.

The chain carries TRBV10-2 and TRBJ2-5; 10 bases are a match to TRBD2. The ends lost 8 bases at V and 2 bases at J; junction bases unmatched: 14. Germline-derived CDR1 and CDR2 are WSHSY and SAAADI. The CDR3 contains 17 residues. The CDR3 loop reads CASFERGGRGSQETQYF. CDR3 nucleotides: TGCGCCAGCTTTGAGCGGGGGGGCCGGGGGAGTCAAGAGACCCAGTACTTC.

The sample holds a few counts of this clonotype. The genes are TRBV7-9 and TRBJ2-1, with D uncertain. There are 12 residues in the CDR3. Germline loops: CDR1 SEHNR, CDR2 FQNEAQ (reference sequence). V lost 5 bases and J 9 bases, leaving 11 bases between the germline ends. CDR3 loop: CASSHVGGEQFF. CDR3 sequence (DNA): TGTGCCAGCAGCCACGTGGGCGGTGAGCAGTTCTTC.

The chain is built from TRBV12-3 or TRBV12-4 and TRBJ1-5; 9 nucleotides align to TRBD1. This CDR3 comprises 15 residues. J gave up 6 bases and V 6 bases, and 9 bases lay outside the gene matches. The CDR3 DNA reads TGTGCCAGCAGCACCGACAGGGGGTTTAGTCAGCCCCAGCATTTT. Amino acid sequence: CASSTDRGFSQPQHF.

This clonotype was counted ten times or more. This chain links TRBV20-1 with TRBJ2-7; TRBD1 might be the D (6 bases). Trimming took off 3 bases at V and 3 bases at J, with 21 bases between the two ends. CDR3 length equals 16 residues. Germline values: CDR1 DFQATT, CDR2 SNEGSKA (reference sequence). Here the CDR3 reads CSARAITGLPLYEQYF. As DNA, the CDR3 is TGCAGTGCTAGGGCAATAACAGGGCTCCCCCTCTACGAGCAGTACTTC.

Many counts were recorded for this clonotype. The chain has TRBV27 and TRBJ1-2; possibly TRBD1 for D (6 bases). The CDR3 loop spans 13 amino acids. CDR1 is MNHEY and CDR2 is SMNVEV in the germline V gene (reference sequence). Trimming took off 6 bases at V and 4 bases at J, with 12 bases between the two ends. CDR3 residues: CASSGRGGYGYTF. As DNA, the CDR3 is TGTGCCAGCAGCGGCAGGGGAGGCTATGGCTACACCTTC.

This clonotype turned up a few times. The genes are TRBV11-2 and TRBJ1-5; D gene unclear. CDR1 is SGHAT and CDR2 is FQNNGV in the germline V gene. The CDR3 extends over 13 amino acids. The V end lost 1 base, the J end lost 9 bases, and 10 bases lay between the germline ends. The CDR3 nucleotides read TGTGCCAGCAGCTTAGGTGCGAAGAGGCCCCAGCATTTT. As protein: CASSLGAKRPQHF. The variable domain in full, with the rest retrieved from reference TRBV11-2 and TRBJ1-5, is EAGVAQSPRYKIIEKRQSVAFWCNPISGHATLYWYQQILGQGPKLLIQFQNNGVVDDSQLPKDRFSAERLKGVDSTLKIQPAKLEDSAVYLCASSLGAKRPQHFGDGTRLSIL.

The chain combines TRBV5-6 with TRBJ1-4; D not resolved. The germline V gene encodes CDR1 SGHDT and CDR2 YYEEEE. Between the trimmed V and J ends, which lost 4 bases and 6 bases, there was a span of 10 bases. CDR3 length equals 13 residues. The CDR3, as DNA: TGTGCCAGCAGCGGGAGGTGGGATGAAAAACTGTTTTTT. This sequence encodes CASSGRWDEKLFF.

This clonotype appeared many times. The V and J genes are TRBV20-1 and TRBJ2-5, with D possibly TRBD2 on 6 matching bases. Germline V gives CDR1 DFQATT, CDR2 SNEGSKA (reference sequence). CDR3 length equals 14 residues. The ends were cut back, 2 bases at V and 5 bases at J, with 15 bases in the middle. CDR3 region: CSARIDGGGETQYF. The CDR3 DNA follows: TGCAGTGCTAGAATCGACGGGGGTGGGGAGACCCAGTACTTC.

Remarks on this clonotype: A much larger clone lies one base from this, so it may be a read error. The rearrangement uses TRBV20-1 and TRBJ1-1; 8 bases match TRBD1. Germline CDR1 and CDR2: DFQATT and SNEGSKA (reference sequence). V lost 2 bases, J lost 1 base, and 6 bases stayed unmatched. CDR3 size: 15 residues. CDR3 coding DNA: TGCAGTGCTAGAAGCCTTACAGGGGGGAACACTGAAGCTTTCTTT. It encodes CSARSLTGGNTEAFF.

In its sample, this clonotype was seen many times. This CDR3 reads CASSQVERGPQETQYF. CDR3 DNA: TGTGCCAGCAGCCAAGTCGAAAGGGGACCGCAAGAGACCCAGTACTTC. The chain links TRBV4-2 to TRBJ2-5; D tentatively reads TRBD1 or TRBD2 (5 bases each). The CDR3 is 16 amino acids. CDR1 and CDR2 (germline): LGHNA, YNFKEQ. V was cut by 1 base and J by 2 bases, with 14 bases left in between.

In this sample, this clonotype turned up many times. CDR3 sequence reads: CASSTGWGTEAFF. CDR3 nucleotide sequence: TGTGCCAGCAGTACCGGGTGGGGCACTGAAGCTTTCTTT. V is TRBV6-1 and J is TRBJ1-1, with no clear D. Germline V gene data show CDR1 as MNHNS and CDR2 as SASEGT. V lost 5 bases to trimming and J lost 4 bases, with 11 bases between them. The CDR3 runs 13 residues.

The chain employs TRBV7-2 and TRBJ2-7; D call uncertain. This CDR3 has 13 residues. Germline V gives CDR1 SGHTA, CDR2 FQGNSA. Trimming took off 1 base at V and 4 bases at J, with 8 bases between the two ends. This chain's CDR3 is CASSLEFQYEQYF. CDR3 nucleotides: TGTGCCAGCAGCTTAGAATTTCAGTACGAGCAGTACTTC.

The rearrangement uses TRBV6-1 and TRBJ2-5, with 8 positions matching TRBD1. V was clipped by 6 bases and J by 4 bases; unmatched bases: 10. The V gene's germline CDR1 is MNHNS and CDR2 SASEGT. The CDR3 is made up of 15 amino acids. The CDR3 protein is CASRTDRAGGETQYF. Here the CDR3 DNA reads TGTGCCAGCAGAACGGACAGGGCCGGGGGAGAGACCCAGTACTTC.

This clonotype was recorded many times. The rearrangement links TRBV29-1 to TRBJ2-7, with 10 bases lining up with TRBD2. CDR1 is SQVTM, CDR2 ANQGSEA, per germline. With V trimmed by 4 bases and J by 2 bases, 5 bases remained unmatched. The CDR3 covers 14 residues. The CDR3 bases are TGCAGCGTTGTCCCAGCGGGGGGGCCCTACGAGCAGTACTTC. Amino acids: CSVVPAGGPYEQYF.

The V call is TRBV11-2, the J call TRBJ2-7; 9 nucleotides agree with TRBD1. Germline CDR1 SGHAT, CDR2 FQNNGV. The V gene end was trimmed by 4 bases and the J gene end by 2 bases; junction bases not matched to a gene: 9. This CDR3 has 16 residues. The DNA of the CDR3 is TGTGCCAGCAGCTCGTACCGGGACAGGGTGCCCTACGAGCAGTACTTC. This gives the protein CASSSYRDRVPYEQYF.

There are many counts of this clonotype. The rearrangement links TRBV12-3 or TRBV12-4 to TRBJ2-7, with D maybe TRBD1 (5 bases). The V end lost 6 bases, the J end lost 4 bases, and 19 bases lay between the germline ends. CDR3 size: 15 residues. CDR3 amino acids: CASSKLDSKDYEQYF. The DNA of the CDR3 is TGTGCCAGCAGCAAGCTCGACAGTAAAGATTACGAGCAGTACTTC.

This clonotype was seen repeatedly, ten times or more. This rearrangement joins TRBV28 to TRBJ2-1; D gene uncertain. CDR1 is MDHEN and CDR2 is SYDVKM in the germline V gene. Deletions cut 6 bases from V and 0 bases from J, with 12 bases between. The CDR3 totals 15 residues. The CDR3 here is CASRTNRLSYNEQFF. CDR3 DNA sequence: TGTGCCAGCAGAACGAACAGACTCTCCTACAATGAGCAGTTCTTC. The full variable domain, with the rest looked up from reference TRBV28 and TRBJ2-1, is DVKVTQSSRYLVKRTGEKVFLECVQDMDHENMFWYRQDPGLGLRLIYFSYDVKMKEKGDIPEGYSVSREKKERFSLILESASTNQTSMYLCASRTNRLSYNEQFFGPGTRLTVL.

This clonotype was detected only a few times. V usage is TRBV25-1 and J usage is TRBJ2-5; tentative D call: TRBD1 (5 bases). This CDR3 has 15 residues. The V gene lost 5 bases and the J gene lost 1 base, with 14 bases spanning the gap. The germline gives CDR1 MGHDK, CDR2 SYGVNS. Here the CDR3 DNA reads TGTGCCAGCAGTTCCTTGGGGCAGATCCAAGAGACCCAGTACTTC. As protein: CASSSLGQIQETQYF.

About this clonotype: One base away lies a much larger clone, so this may be a sequencing read error. The gene calls are TRBV20-1 and TRBJ2-7; 8 bases line up with TRBD1. CDR3 length: 14 residues. J was trimmed by 9 bases and V by 4 bases; bases with no gene match: 14. Germline CDR1 is DFQATT and CDR2 is SNEGSKA (reference sequence). DNA of the CDR3: TGCAGTGCTAAAGATTCGGACAGGGTAAGGTTGCAGTACTTC. It specifies CSAKDSDRVRLQYF.

This clonotype showed up many times. The chain is built from TRBV20-1 and TRBJ2-1; 9 bases are a match to TRBD1. The germline V gene encodes CDR1 DFQATT and CDR2 SNEGSKA (reference sequence). Trimming took 3 bases from V and 0 from J; bases not matched to a gene: 12. The CDR3 length is 18 residues. This CDR3 is CSASDDRGYSSSYNEQFF. In nucleotides, the CDR3 is TGCAGTGCTAGTGACGACAGGGGGTATTCAAGCTCCTACAATGAGCAGTTCTTC.